This section outlines one TCR beta chain sequence together with its context. Its specificity is not known. Unique molecular identifiers were carried by the TCR beta cDNA libraries. TCRdb re-derived calls from the PCR reads in MiXCR, one entry per CDR3 protein. Of 150,000 to 200,000 distinct CDR3 sequences listed, 30% are singletons. V was shortened by 1 base and J by 3 bases, with 15 bases between the two germline ends. CDR1 and CDR2 (germline): GTSNPN, SVGIG (reference sequence). CDR3 length equals 15 residues. These data are taken from a study of post-analysis software for immune sequencing data. Study-wide background: Relapsing-remitting, secondary progressive and progressive-relapsing multiple sclerosis courses were included.

Overall study findings and caveats: Controls showed lower frequencies than patients for roughly five TRBV segments, and TRBV5-6, TRBV5-1 and TRBV20-1 were among these.

The rearrangement links TRBV30 to TRBJ1-1; D unclear. This receptor was obtained from a girl between 5 and 17 years old with multiple sclerosis. The specimen was blood. CDR3 in amino acids: CAWSARPPLDTEAFF. The CDR3 bases are TGTGCCTGGAGTGCACGTCCCCCATTGGACACTGAAGCTTTCTTT.